The 20 T cell receptor beta chains listed next were all sequenced from one sample in a study of cytomegalovirus exposure and HLA in healthy donors. Primers for the PCR totalled 60 Vbeta and 13 Jbeta. Profiling relied on immunoSEQ multiplex PCR, and the TCRdb table lists in-frame clones only, not all of them. This sample has under 300,000 clones; 92% occur once, and the top ten carry less than 2%. The sample consisted of PBMCs. The receptors come from a girl aged 2-10 years in good health and CMV-seronegative.

V usage is TRBV10-3 and J usage is TRBJ2-7; D perhaps matches TRBD2 (6 bases). Germline values: CDR1 ENHRY, CDR2 SYGVKD. CDR3 length: 13 residues. Trimming removed 6 bases from V and 3 bases from J, with 12 bases in between. CDR3 loop: CAIRGDSNYEQYF. CDR3 nucleotides: TGTGCCATCAGGGGGGACTCCAACTACGAGCAGTACTTC.

As regards this clone: This specimen includes other DNA sequences encoding the same CDR3. This chain joins TRBV6-5 and TRBJ1-5, with TRBD1 as a possible D gene (5 bases). With 5 bases removed from V and 6 bases from J, the gap between germline ends came to 17 bases. Germline assignment: CDR1 MNHEY and CDR2 SVGAGI. The CDR3 loop spans 15 amino acids. The CDR3 loop reads CASSPQPGSGQPQHF. The CDR3 DNA reads as TGTGCCAGCAGTCCCCAGCCAGGGTCGGGTCAGCCCCAGCATTTT.

This chain connects TRBV1 to TRBJ2-6; the D call in the table, TRBD2, was not verified against the DNA. TRBV1 represents a pseudogene. The CDR3 totals 14 residues. CDR3 protein: CTSTSIVGANVLTF. CDR3 DNA: TGCACCAGCACCTCGATAGTTGGGGCCAACGTCCTGACTTTC.

This clone has only one observation. The chain recombines TRBV7-9 with TRBJ2-7, with 10 bases aligning to TRBD1. The CDR3 is 16 amino acids. V shed 8 bases, J shed 5 bases, and the junction held 15 bases outside the gene matches. Germline V gene lookup returns CDR1 SEHNR and CDR2 FQNEAQ (reference sequence). CDR3 in amino acids: CASGTGVFATLNEQYF. In nucleotides, the CDR3 is TGTGCCAGCGGGACAGGGGTCTTCGCGACTTTAAACGAGCAGTACTTC.

This clone came up once. The chain has TRBV7-9 and TRBJ1-1; D possibly corresponds to TRBD1 (5 bases). Germline V gives CDR1 SEHNR, CDR2 FQNEAQ (reference sequence). The CDR3 extends over 14 amino acids. The V and J ends lost 1 base and 5 bases respectively, with 11 bases between them. The CDR3 spells CASSLDQGWTEAFF. Here the CDR3 DNA reads TGTGCCAGCAGCTTAGATCAGGGCTGGACTGAAGCTTTCTTT. The whole variable domain, filled in from reference TRBV7-9 and TRBJ1-1, reads DTGVSQNPRHKITKRGQNVTFRCDPISEHNRLYWYRQTLGQGPEFLTYFQNEAQLEKSRLLSDRFSAERPKGSFSTLEIQRTEQGDSAMYLCASSLDQGWTEAFFGQGTRLTVV.

The chain employs TRBV6-1 and TRBJ2-7, with TRBD2 matching 8 bases. V trimming: 4 bases; J trimming: 2 bases; junction bases outside the gene matches: 4. This CDR3 contains 14 residues. CDR1 and CDR2 (germline): MNHNS, SASEGT. CDR3 nucleotides: TGTGCCAGCAGTGGTCTAGCGGGTGCCTACGAGCAGTACTTC. Protein product: CASSGLAGAYEQYF.

V usage is TRBV10-3 and J usage is TRBJ2-7; D gene ambiguous. The germline V and J ends were trimmed by 2 bases and 2 bases, with 10 bases remaining between them. The CDR3 consists of 14 residues. Germline assignment: CDR1 ENHRY and CDR2 SYGVKD. Written as DNA, the CDR3 is TGTGCCATCAGTGAGGCTGGCACGCCCTACGAGCAGTACTTC. It is translated as CAISEAGTPYEQYF.

J is TRBJ1-3 and V is TRBV18; no reliable D call. Trimming took off 6 bases at V and 0 bases at J, with 15 bases between the two ends. The germline V gene encodes CDR1 KGHSH and CDR2 LQKENI. This CDR3 has 16 residues. CDR3 DNA sequence: TGTGCCAGCTCTCCAGACACAACGGCCTCTGGAAACACCATATATTTT. Translating gives CASSPDTTASGNTIYF.

The chain employs TRBV18 and TRBJ2-4; D is perhaps TRBD2 (5 bases). The CDR3 has 14 amino acids. In germline, CDR1 is KGHSH, CDR2 LQKENI. V lost 3 bases to trimming and J lost 4 bases, with 10 bases between them. The CDR3 DNA sequence: TGTGCCAGCTCACCCGACGAGGGAAAAAACATTCAGTACTTC. This codes for CASSPDEGKNIQYF.

The genes are TRBV29-1 and TRBJ2-7; 10 bases map to TRBD1. The V and J ends lost 6 bases and 4 bases, in that order; junction bases with no gene match: 12. Germline V gives CDR1 SQVTM, CDR2 ANQGSEA. The CDR3 is made up of 15 amino acids. The CDR3 sequence is CSVAATGTGVYEQYF. The CDR3 DNA reads as TGCAGCGTCGCGGCTACCGGGACAGGGGTGTACGAGCAGTACTTC.

DNA for the CDR3: TGCGCCAGCAGCACCGGGACTAACTACGAGCAGTACTTC. Amino acid sequence: CASSTGTNYEQYF. The chain recombines TRBV4-1 with TRBJ2-7, with 7 bases aligning to TRBD2. The CDR3 runs 13 residues. J lost 3 bases, V lost 5 bases, and 4 bases had no gene match. CDR1 is MGHRA and CDR2 is YSYEKL in the germline V gene.

V is TRBV10-1 and J is TRBJ1-2, with TRBD1 matching 7 bases. Germline CDR1 and CDR2: WNHNN and SYGVQD (reference sequence). CDR3 length: 13 residues. Losses at the gene ends were 3 bases for V and 2 bases for J; bases not matched to a gene: 0. The CDR3 loop reads CASSDRGNYGYTF. CDR3 nucleotides: TGCGCCAGCAGTGACAGGGGGAACTATGGCTACACCTTC.

The chain links TRBV5-1 to TRBJ2-1; 10 bases line up with TRBD2. Germline trimming cut 0 bases from V and 7 bases from J; bases unmatched to any gene: 4. Per germline, CDR1 SGHRS and CDR2 YFSETQ. The CDR3 totals 15 residues. The CDR3 spells CASSLGTSGANEQFF. The DNA for the CDR3 is TGCGCCAGCAGCTTGGGCACTAGCGGGGCAAATGAGCAGTTCTTC.

The V gene is TRBV4-2, the J gene TRBJ1-6, with 10 positions matching TRBD1. The CDR3 is 19 amino acids. Germline CDR1 reads LGHNA; CDR2 reads YNFKEQ. V lost 0 bases to trimming and J lost 8 bases; unmatched junction nucleotides: 13. The DNA of the CDR3 is TGTGCCAGCAGCCAAGAATTCTGGGGGACAGGGGATTCGGATTCACCCCTCCACTTT. It codes for CASSQEFWGTGDSDSPLHF.

This clone has more than one count but fewer than ten. The gene calls are TRBV7-9 and TRBJ1-4; TRBD1 matches at 7 bases. CDR1 is SEHNR, CDR2 FQNEAQ, per germline (reference sequence). V was clipped by 1 base and J by 5 bases; unmatched bases: 10. The CDR3 runs to 17 residues. The DNA of the CDR3 is TGTGCCAGCAGCTTAGGGACCTCGGGACAGCGAAATGAAAAACTGTTTTTT. Amino acids: CASSLGTSGQRNEKLFF.

The chain has TRBV2 and TRBJ2-3; 11 positions match TRBD1. V gave up 10 bases and J gave up 5 bases; unmatched junction bases: 8. The CDR3 is 14 residues long. The germline V gene has CDR1 SNHLY and CDR2 FYNNEI. The CDR3 is CATKGTGGRDTQYF. The CDR3, as DNA: TGTGCCACCAAGGGGACAGGGGGGAGAGATACGCAGTATTTT.

CDR3 protein: CASSTARGSYEQYF. The CDR3 DNA sequence: TGTGCCAGTAGTACCGCTAGGGGCTCCTACGAGCAGTACTTC. The V gene is TRBV19, the J gene TRBJ2-7, with a possible D match to TRBD1 (5 bases). Germline V lookup: CDR1 LNHDA, CDR2 SQIVND (reference sequence). This CDR3 contains 14 residues. Trimming pared 4 bases from V and 0 bases from J, leaving 10 bases between.

V and J are TRBV10-3 and TRBJ2-7, with 14 bases fitting TRBD2. Germline loops: CDR1 ENHRY, CDR2 SYGVKD. This CDR3 is 15 amino acids long. Germline trimming cut 5 bases from V and 4 bases from J; bases unmatched to any gene: 4. The CDR3 spells CAISSGTSGGYEQYF. The CDR3 DNA is TGTGCCATCAGTTCCGGGACTAGCGGGGGATACGAGCAGTACTTC.

The rearrangement links TRBV18 to TRBJ2-3; no reliable D call. Germline V CDR1 and CDR2: KGHSH, LQKENI. CDR3 length equals 14 residues. V was cut by 0 bases and J by 3 bases, with 7 bases left in between. This chain's CDR3 is CASSPPFGTDTQYF. The CDR3 region has the DNA TGTGCCAGCTCACCACCGTTCGGGACAGATACGCAGTATTTT. The full variable domain, rest sourced from reference TRBV18 and TRBJ2-3, is NAGVMQNPRHLVRRRGQEARLRCSPMKGHSHVYWYRQLPEEGLKFMVYLQKENIIDESGMPKERFSAEFPKEGPSILRIQQVVRGDSAAYFCASSPPFGTDTQYFGPGTRLTVL.

Written as DNA, the CDR3 is TGTGCCACCAGCAGAGTCTGGGACAGGGAACATTCTGGAAACACCATATATTTT. Protein: CATSRVWDREHSGNTIYF. The chain couples TRBV15 to TRBJ1-3; TRBD1 aligns across 9 bases. The V gene end was trimmed by 1 base and the J gene end by 1 base; junction bases not matched to a gene: 8. From germline, CDR1 is LNHNV and CDR2 YYDKDF (reference sequence). This CDR3 region has 18 residues.